This paragraph reports one T cell receptor beta chain. Its target is not known. The data were obtained in a study of cytomegalovirus exposure and HLA in healthy donors. Overall study results and limits: A later analysis found most CMV-associated TCR beta chains apparently HLA-restricted. The authors judged a highly shared variant cluster likely a sequencing artifact. According to the study, roughly 160 TCR beta chains were cytomegalovirus-associated.

The CDR3 contains 15 residues. J gave up 3 bases and V 3 bases, and 2 bases lay outside the gene matches. Germline-derived CDR1 and CDR2 are SGHRS and YFSETQ. The primer mix had 60 Vbeta and 13 Jbeta primers. Using immunoSEQ multiplex PCR, the repertoire was profiled, and TCRdb retains in-frame clones only, with some absent. The sample holds fewer than 150,000 clones, around 83% seen once. The chain is built from TRBV5-1 and TRBJ2-2; 10 bases line up with TRBD1. The TCR was taken from a man aged 35-49 years in good health and CMV-seropositive. The material sequenced was PBMCs. The CDR3 DNA reads as TGCGCCAGCAGCTCCGGACAGGGGGACACCGGGGAGCTGTTTTTT. It specifies CASSSGQGDTGELFF.